The present TCR beta chain was sequenced within a study of CD8+CD57+ T cells in acquired aplastic anemia. The wider study: Across the sorted CD4+ and CD8+ cells, DNA amounts averaged roughly 3.5 ug. Study conclusions and caveats: Patients and controls shared 25 to 35 CD8+ CDR3 sequences, which appeared highly expressed in patients and within their immunodominant clones.

V was pared by 8 bases and J by 1 base, with 14 bases between. The CDR3 consists of 15 residues. The germline V gene has CDR1 MDHEN and CDR2 SYDVKM. TCR beta VDJ and CDR3 were profiled, and genomic DNA was the template. TCRdb analysed the reads with MiXCR anew, one entry per CDR3 protein. The sample consists of around 170,000 distinct CDR3 sequences, just over 45% of them appearing once. This clonotype was picked up a small number of times. The antigen remains unidentified. The chain has TRBV28 and TRBJ2-2, with D maybe TRBD2 (6 bases). This clonotype was obtained from a human donor in good health. Sample: sorted CD4+, CD8+, or CD8+CD57+ T cells (not recorded which) from PBMCs. DNA of the CDR3: TGTGCCAGCGCCGGGACTGGTCTGAACACCGGGGAGCTGTTTTTT. This encodes CASAGTGLNTGELFF.